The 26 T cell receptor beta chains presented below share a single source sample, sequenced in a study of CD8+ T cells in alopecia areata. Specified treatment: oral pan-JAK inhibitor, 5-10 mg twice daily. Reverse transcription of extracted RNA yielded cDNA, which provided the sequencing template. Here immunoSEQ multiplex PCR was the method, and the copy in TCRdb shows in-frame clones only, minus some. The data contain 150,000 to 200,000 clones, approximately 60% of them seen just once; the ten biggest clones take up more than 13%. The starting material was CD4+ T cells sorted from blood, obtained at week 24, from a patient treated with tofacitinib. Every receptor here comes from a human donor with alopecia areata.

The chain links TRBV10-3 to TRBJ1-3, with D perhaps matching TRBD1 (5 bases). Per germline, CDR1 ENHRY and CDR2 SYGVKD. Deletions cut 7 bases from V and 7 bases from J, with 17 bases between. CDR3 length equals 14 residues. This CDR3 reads CAITRDPNGNTIYF. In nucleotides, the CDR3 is TGTGCCATCACCAGGGACCCAAACGGCAACACCATATATTTT.

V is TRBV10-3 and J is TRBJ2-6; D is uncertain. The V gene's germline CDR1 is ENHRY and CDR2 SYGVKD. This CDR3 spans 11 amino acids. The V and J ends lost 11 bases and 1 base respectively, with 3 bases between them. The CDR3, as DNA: TGTGCCGTTTCTGGGGCCAACGTCCTGACTTTC. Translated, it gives CAVSGANVLTF.

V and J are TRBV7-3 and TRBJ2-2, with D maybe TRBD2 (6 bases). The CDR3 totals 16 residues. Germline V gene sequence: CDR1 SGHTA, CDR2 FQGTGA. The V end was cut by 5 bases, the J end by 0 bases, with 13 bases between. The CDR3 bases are TGTGCCAGCAGCCCAAATGGGGGGACGAACACCGGGGAGCTGTTTTTT. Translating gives CASSPNGGTNTGELFF. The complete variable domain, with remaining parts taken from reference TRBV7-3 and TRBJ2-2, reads GAGVSQTPSNKVTEKGKYVELRCDPISGHTALYWYRQSLGQGPEFLIYFQGTGAADDSGLPNDRFFAVRPEGSVSTLKIQRTERGDSAVYLCASSPNGGTNTGELFFGEGSRLTVL.

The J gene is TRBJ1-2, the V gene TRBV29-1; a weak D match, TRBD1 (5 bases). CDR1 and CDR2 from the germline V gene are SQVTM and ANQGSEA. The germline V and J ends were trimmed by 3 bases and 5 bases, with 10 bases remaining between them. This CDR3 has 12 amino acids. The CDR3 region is CSVDRDPYGYTF. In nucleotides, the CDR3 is TGCAGCGTTGACAGGGATCCTTATGGCTACACCTTC.

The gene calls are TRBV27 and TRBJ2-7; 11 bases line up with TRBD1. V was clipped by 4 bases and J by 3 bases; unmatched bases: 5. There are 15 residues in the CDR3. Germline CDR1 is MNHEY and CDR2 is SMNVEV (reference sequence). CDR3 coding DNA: TGTGCCAGCAGTTCCACCGGGACAGGGGGCTACGAGCAGTACTTC. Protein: CASSSTGTGGYEQYF.

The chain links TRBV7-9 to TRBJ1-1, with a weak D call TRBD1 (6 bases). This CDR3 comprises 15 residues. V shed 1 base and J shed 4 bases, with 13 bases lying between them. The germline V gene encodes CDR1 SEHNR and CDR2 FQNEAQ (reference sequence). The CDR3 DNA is TGTGCCAGCAGCTTAGATACAGGGAGAATCACTGAAGCTTTCTTT. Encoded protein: CASSLDTGRITEAFF.

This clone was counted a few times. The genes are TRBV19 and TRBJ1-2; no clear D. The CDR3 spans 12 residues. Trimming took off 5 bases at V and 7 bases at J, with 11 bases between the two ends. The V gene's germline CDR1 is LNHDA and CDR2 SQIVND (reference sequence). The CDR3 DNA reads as TGTGCCAGTAGTCCCCGGCGGGCTGGCTACACCTTC. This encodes CASSPRRAGYTF.

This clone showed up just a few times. Written as DNA, the CDR3 is TGTGCCAGCAGGCTTCTGGGACCTACCGGGGAGCTGTTTTTT. Amino acid sequence: CASRLLGPTGELFF. This sequence joins TRBV27 and TRBJ2-2; D assignment may be TRBD1 or TRBD2 (5 bases each). Deletions cut 6 bases from V and 5 bases from J, with 13 bases between. Germline values: CDR1 MNHEY, CDR2 SMNVEV (reference sequence). The CDR3 totals 14 residues.

The CDR3 nucleotides are TGTGCCAGCAGCCAAGAAGGGGGGCACACTGAAGCTTTCTTT. Its protein product is CASSQEGGHTEAFF. The chain combines TRBV4-2 with TRBJ1-1; D possibly corresponds to TRBD1 (6 bases). The CDR3 is 14 amino acids. Germline V gene data show CDR1 as LGHNA and CDR2 as YNFKEQ. V lost 0 bases to trimming and J lost 3 bases, with 8 bases between them.

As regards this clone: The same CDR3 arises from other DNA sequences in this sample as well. CDR3 sequence: CAWSVHLNTEAFF. In DNA form, the CDR3 reads TGTGCCTGGAGTGTGCACCTCAACACTGAAGCTTTCTTT. The J gene is TRBJ1-1, the V gene TRBV30; D call uncertain. Trimming removed 0 bases from V and 2 bases from J, with 7 bases in between. Germline V gene sequence: CDR1 GTSNPN, CDR2 SVGIG (reference sequence). The CDR3 totals 13 residues.

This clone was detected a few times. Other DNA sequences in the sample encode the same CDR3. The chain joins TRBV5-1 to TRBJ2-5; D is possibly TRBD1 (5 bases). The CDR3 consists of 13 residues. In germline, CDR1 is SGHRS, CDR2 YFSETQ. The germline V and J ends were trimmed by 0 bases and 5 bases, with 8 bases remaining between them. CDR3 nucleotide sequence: TGCGCCAGCAGCTTGGGGGGCCGCGAGACCCAGTACTTC. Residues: CASSLGGRETQYF.

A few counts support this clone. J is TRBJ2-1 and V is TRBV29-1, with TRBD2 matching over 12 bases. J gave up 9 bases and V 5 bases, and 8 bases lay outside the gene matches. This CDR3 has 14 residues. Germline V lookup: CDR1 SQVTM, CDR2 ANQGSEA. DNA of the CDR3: TGCAGCGTTACTAGCGGGGGGCTCACAAGTGAGCAGTTCTTC. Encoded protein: CSVTSGGLTSEQFF.

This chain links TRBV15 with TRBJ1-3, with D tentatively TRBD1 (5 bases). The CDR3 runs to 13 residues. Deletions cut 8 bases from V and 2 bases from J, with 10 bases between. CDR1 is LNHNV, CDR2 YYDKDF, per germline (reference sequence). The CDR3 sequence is CATGQGTGNTIYF. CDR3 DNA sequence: TGTGCCACCGGTCAGGGCACTGGAAACACCATATATTTT.

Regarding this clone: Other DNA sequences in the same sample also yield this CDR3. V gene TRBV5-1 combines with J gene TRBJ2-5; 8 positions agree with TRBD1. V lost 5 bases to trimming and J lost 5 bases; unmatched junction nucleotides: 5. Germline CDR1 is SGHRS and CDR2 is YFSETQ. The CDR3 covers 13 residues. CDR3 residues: CASSQGARETQYF. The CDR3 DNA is TGCGCCAGCAGTCAGGGGGCAAGGGAGACCCAGTACTTC. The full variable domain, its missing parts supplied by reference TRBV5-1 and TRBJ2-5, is KAGVTQTPRYLIKTRGQQVTLSCSPISGHRSVSWYQQTPGQGLQFLFEYFSETQRNKGNFPGRFSGRQFSNSRSEMNVSTLELGDSALYLCASSQGARETQYFGPGTRLLVL.

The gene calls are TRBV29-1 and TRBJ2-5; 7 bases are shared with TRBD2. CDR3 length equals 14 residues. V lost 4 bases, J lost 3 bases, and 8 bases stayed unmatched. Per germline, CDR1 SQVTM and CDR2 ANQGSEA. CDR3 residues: CSVVGPGGEETQYF. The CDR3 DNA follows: TGCAGCGTTGTGGGCCCTGGGGGGGAAGAGACCCAGTACTTC. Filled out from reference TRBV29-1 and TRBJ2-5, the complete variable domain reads SAVISQKPSRDICQRGTSLTIQCQVDSQVTMMFWYRQQPGQSLTLIATANQGSEATYESGFVIDKFPISRPNLTFSTLTVSNMSPEDSSIYLCSVVGPGGEETQYFGPGTRLLVL.

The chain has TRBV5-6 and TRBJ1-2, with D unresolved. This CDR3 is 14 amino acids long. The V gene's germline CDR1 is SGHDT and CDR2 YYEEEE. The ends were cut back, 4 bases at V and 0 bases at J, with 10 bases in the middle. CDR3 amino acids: CASSRDWTNYGYTF. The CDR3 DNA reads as TGTGCCAGCAGCAGAGACTGGACTAACTATGGCTACACCTTC.

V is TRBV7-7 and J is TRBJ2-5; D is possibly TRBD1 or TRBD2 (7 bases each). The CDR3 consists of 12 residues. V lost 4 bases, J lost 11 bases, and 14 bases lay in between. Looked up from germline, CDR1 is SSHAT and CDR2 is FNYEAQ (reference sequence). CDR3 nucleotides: TGTGCCAGCAGCTCCTCAGGGGGGGAGCAGTACTTC. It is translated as CASSSSGGEQYF.

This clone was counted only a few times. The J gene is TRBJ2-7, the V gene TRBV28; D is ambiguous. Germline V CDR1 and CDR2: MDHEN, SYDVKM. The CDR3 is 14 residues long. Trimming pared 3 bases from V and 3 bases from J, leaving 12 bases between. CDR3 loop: CASSFPPRVYEQYF. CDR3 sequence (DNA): TGTGCCAGCAGTTTCCCGCCTAGGGTCTACGAGCAGTACTTC. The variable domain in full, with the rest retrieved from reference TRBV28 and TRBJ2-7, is DVKVTQSSRYLVKRTGEKVFLECVQDMDHENMFWYRQDPGLGLRLIYFSYDVKMKEKGDIPEGYSVSREKKERFSLILESASTNQTSMYLCASSFPPRVYEQYFGPGTRLTVT.

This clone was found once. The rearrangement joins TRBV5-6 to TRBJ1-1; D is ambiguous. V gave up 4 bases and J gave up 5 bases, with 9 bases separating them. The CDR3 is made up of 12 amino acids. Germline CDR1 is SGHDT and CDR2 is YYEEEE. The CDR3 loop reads CASSLMVTEAFF. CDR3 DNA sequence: TGTGCCAGCAGCCTGATGGTGACTGAAGCTTTCTTT.

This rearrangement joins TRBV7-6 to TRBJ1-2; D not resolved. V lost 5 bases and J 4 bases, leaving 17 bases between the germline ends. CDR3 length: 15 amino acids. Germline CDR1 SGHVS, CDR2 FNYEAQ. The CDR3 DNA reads TGTGCCAGCAGCCCGCGACTCATCACAACCTATGGCTACACCTTC. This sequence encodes CASSPRLITTYGYTF.

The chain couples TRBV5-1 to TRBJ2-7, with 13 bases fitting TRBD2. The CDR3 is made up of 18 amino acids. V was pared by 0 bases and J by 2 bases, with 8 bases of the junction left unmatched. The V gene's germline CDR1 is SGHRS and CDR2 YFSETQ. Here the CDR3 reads CASSLGRLAGGFPYEQYF. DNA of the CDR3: TGCGCCAGCAGCTTGGGGAGACTAGCGGGGGGCTTTCCCTACGAGCAGTACTTC. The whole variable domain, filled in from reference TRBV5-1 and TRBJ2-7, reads KAGVTQTPRYLIKTRGQQVTLSCSPISGHRSVSWYQQTPGQGLQFLFEYFSETQRNKGNFPGRFSGRQFSNSRSEMNVSTLELGDSALYLCASSLGRLAGGFPYEQYFGPGTRLTVT.

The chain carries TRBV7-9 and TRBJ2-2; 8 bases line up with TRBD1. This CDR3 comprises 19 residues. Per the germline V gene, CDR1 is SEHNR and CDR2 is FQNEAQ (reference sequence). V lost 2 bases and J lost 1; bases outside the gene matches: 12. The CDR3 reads CASSLSNKGTGENTGELFF. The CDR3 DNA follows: TGTGCCAGCAGCTTAAGTAATAAAGGGACAGGAGAGAACACCGGGGAGCTGTTTTTT.

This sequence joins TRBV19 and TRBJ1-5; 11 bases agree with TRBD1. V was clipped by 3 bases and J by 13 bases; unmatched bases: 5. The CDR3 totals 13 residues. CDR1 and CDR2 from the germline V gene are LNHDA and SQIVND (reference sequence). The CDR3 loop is CASSINGQGAQHF. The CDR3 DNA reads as TGTGCCAGTAGTATCAACGGACAGGGGGCTCAGCATTTT. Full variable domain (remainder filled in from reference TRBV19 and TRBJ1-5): DGGITQSPKYLFRKEGQNVTLSCEQNLNHDAMYWYRQDPGQGLRLIYYSQIVNDFQKGDIAEGYSVSREKKESFPLTVTSAQKNPTAFYLCASSINGQGAQHFGDGTRLSIL.

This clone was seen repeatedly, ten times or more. CDR3 DNA sequence: TGTGCCAGCAGCTTAGTGTTCGGCCGGGCCCGAAGGAATCAGCCCCAGCATTTT. Protein sequence: CASSLVFGRARRNQPQHF. V usage is TRBV7-8 and J usage is TRBJ1-5; D is uncertain. Trimming removed 1 base at V and 4 bases at J, with 20 bases between. The CDR3 contains 18 residues. Germline CDR1 reads SGHVS; CDR2 reads FQNEAQ.

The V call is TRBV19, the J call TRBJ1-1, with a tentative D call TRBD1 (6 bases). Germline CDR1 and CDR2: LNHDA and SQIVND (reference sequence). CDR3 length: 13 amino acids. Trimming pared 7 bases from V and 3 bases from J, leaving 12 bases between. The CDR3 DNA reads TGTGCCAGTAATCAGGGGTTAGACACTGAAGCTTTCTTT. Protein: CASNQGLDTEAFF.

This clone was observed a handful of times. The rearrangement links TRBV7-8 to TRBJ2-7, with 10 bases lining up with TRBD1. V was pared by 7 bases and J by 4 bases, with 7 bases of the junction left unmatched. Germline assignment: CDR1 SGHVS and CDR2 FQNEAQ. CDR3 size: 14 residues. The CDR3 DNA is TGTGCCAGCAATCCTATGGGACAGGGGTACGAGCAGTACTTC. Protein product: CASNPMGQGYEQYF.